One and the same sample provided the 4 T cell receptor beta chains below, sequenced in a study of cytotoxic CD8 clonotypes in ibrutinib-treated CLL. Data came from immunoSEQ multiplex PCR; TCRdb stores just in-frame clones and leaves some out. Among 100,000 to 150,000 clones listed, roughly 85% were seen once. The specimen was PBMCs, collected after 24 months of ibrutinib treatment. The receptor source for this set is a human donor with chronic lymphocytic leukemia.

V gene TRBV9 combines with J gene TRBJ2-1; 7 bases line up with TRBD1. Germline V CDR1 and CDR2: SGDLS, YYNGEE. The CDR3 loop spans 15 amino acids. Trimming cost V 4 bases and J 1 base; bases outside gene matches: 5. The CDR3 coding sequence is TGTGCCAGCAGCCAAGGGACAGCGTCCTACAATGAGCAGTTCTTC. Translated, it gives CASSQGTASYNEQFF.

This chain connects TRBV7-2 to TRBJ2-3; D is undetermined. V was pared by 1 base and J by 0 bases, with 5 bases between. CDR1 and CDR2 from the germline V gene are SGHTA and FQGNSA. This CDR3 has 14 residues. CDR3 region: CASSLGVSTDTQYF. Here the CDR3 DNA reads TGTGCCAGCAGCTTAGGGGTTAGCACAGATACGCAGTATTTT.

J is TRBJ2-5 and V is TRBV28, with 7 bases matching TRBD1. The CDR3 spans 14 residues. Germline V gene data show CDR1 as MDHEN and CDR2 as SYDVKM. V was pared by 5 bases and J by 0 bases, with 3 bases of the junction left unmatched. As DNA, the CDR3 is TGTGCCAGCAGTGGGACAGTGTACCAAGAGACCCAGTACTTC. Protein sequence: CASSGTVYQETQYF.

There are a few counts of this clone. The chain employs TRBV5-4 and TRBJ1-2, with a tentative D call TRBD1 (5 bases). Germline values: CDR1 SGHNT, CDR2 YYREEE (reference sequence). V was clipped by 4 bases and J by 0 bases, with 10 bases between them. There are 14 residues in the CDR3. CDR3 in amino acids: CASSQGAANYGYTF. CDR3 DNA sequence: TGTGCCAGCAGCCAAGGGGCAGCTAACTATGGCTACACCTTC.